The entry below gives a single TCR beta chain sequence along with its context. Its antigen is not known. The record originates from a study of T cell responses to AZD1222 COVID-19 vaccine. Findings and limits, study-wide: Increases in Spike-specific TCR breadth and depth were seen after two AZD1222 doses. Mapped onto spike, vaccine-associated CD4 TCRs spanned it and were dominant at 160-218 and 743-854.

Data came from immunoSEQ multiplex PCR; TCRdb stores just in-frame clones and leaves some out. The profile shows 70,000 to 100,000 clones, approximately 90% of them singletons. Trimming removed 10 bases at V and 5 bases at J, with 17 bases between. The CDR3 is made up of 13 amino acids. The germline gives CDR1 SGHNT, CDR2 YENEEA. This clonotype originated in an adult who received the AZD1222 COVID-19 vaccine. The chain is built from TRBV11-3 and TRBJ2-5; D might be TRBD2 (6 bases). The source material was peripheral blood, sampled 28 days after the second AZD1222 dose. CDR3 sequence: CATQGRPPETQYF. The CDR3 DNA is TGTGCCACCCAAGGGAGGCCCCCGGAGACCCAGTACTTC.